A selection of T cell receptor beta chains follows, all from one sample in a study of T cell repertoires in cytomegalovirus infection. Using its own MiXCR run on the reads, TCRdb lists one record per CDR3 protein. This table has roughly 180,000 distinct CDR3 sequences, 17% appearing once. The sample taken for sequencing was CD8+ T cells from PBMCs. The receptors derive from a human donor in good health (CMV status not recorded). Some clones in this sample may be carry-over from other donors' samples. The CDR3 runs from the conserved cysteine through the conserved F or W. Each record gives: D gene, V gene, J gene, clone size, CDR3 protein, CDR3 DNA. A D gene is named only where the DNA matches it firmly. Part of the rows lack a size; the others show once, few, many or a class for expanded clones.

TRBD2,TRBV25-1,TRBJ2-3,few,CASSEGGGAKDTQYF,TGTGCCAGCAGTGAAGGCGGGGGGGCCAAAGATACGCAGTATTTT
TRBD2,TRBV20-1,TRBJ2-1,.,CSARVGTSGHNEQFF,TGCAGTGCTAGAGTAGGGACTAGCGGTCACAATGAGCAGTTCTTC
TRBD2,TRBV29-1,TRBJ2-5,.,CSVLAGGETQYF,TGCAGCGTTTTAGCGGGGGGGGAGACCCAGTACTTC
TRBD2,TRBV19,TRBJ2-5,few,CASSPALERGSRYQETQYF,TGTGCCAGTAGTCCCGCTTTGGAGCGGGGGAGCCGGTACCAAGAGACCCAGTACTTC
TRBD1,TRBV4-1,TRBJ1-1,.,CASSPTGVRNTEAFF,TGCGCCAGCAGCCCAACAGGGGTCAGGAACACTGAAGCTTTCTTT
TRBD1,TRBV24-1,TRBJ1-2,many,CATFNRGRGYTF,TGTGCCACTTTCAACAGGGGAAGAGGCTACACCTTC
.,TRBV5-1,TRBJ1-1,few,CASSLDPNDTEAFF,TGCGCCAGCAGCTTGGATCCGAATGACACTGAAGCTTTCTTT
TRBD2,TRBV7-8,TRBJ2-7,.,CASSLDGTTYEQYF,TGTGCCAGCAGCTTAGATGGGACTACGTACGAGCAGTACTTC
.,TRBV20-1,TRBJ2-7,.,CSARDHQGEQYF,TGCAGTGCTAGAGATCACCAGGGCGAGCAGTACTTC
.,TRBV5-1,TRBJ1-4,.,CASSLSGNEKLFF,TGCGCCAGCAGCTTGTCTGGGAATGAAAAACTGTTTTTT
TRBD1,TRBV7-2,TRBJ1-3,few,CASSPWDRGGNTIYF,TGTGCCAGCAGCCCCTGGGACAGGGGAGGGAACACCATATATTTT
.,TRBV9,TRBJ1-5,.,CASSPSTGANQPQHF,TGTGCCAGCAGTCCTTCGACAGGAGCTAATCAGCCCCAGCATTTT
TRBD2,TRBV6-2/TRBV6-3,TRBJ2-7,.,CASSDRTSSREQYF,TGTGCCAGCAGTGACCGGACTAGCAGCCGCGAGCAGTACTTC
.,TRBV7-9,TRBJ1-5,few,CASSLGGRNQPQHF,TGTGCCAGCAGCTTAGGCGGCAGGAATCAGCCCCAGCATTTT